Listed below are T cell receptor beta chains from one sample, sequenced in a study of blood T cell repertoires in COVID-19. Here immunoSEQ multiplex PCR was the method, and the copy in TCRdb shows in-frame clones only, minus some. The repertoire holds 90,000 to 110,000 clones, with around 82% as singletons. The material sequenced was peripheral blood. Receptors were obtained from a woman in her forties or fifties with acute or convalescent COVID-19. Each CDR3 is given with its conserved first and last residue. D genes are given only for firm matches. Clone size appears in some rows only: once, few, many, or a class for an expanded clone.

-,TRBV12-3/TRBV12-4,-,TRBJ2-5,13,TGTGCCAGCAGTTTTGGCAGGGGAGAGACCCAGTACTTC,CASSFGRGETQYF
-,TRBV6-5,-,TRBJ1-2,15,TGTGCCAGCTGGCAGGATCCCCTTCGCTCCTATGGCTACACCTTC,CASWQDPLRSYGYTF
-,TRBV7-7,few,TRBJ2-2,17,TGTGCTAGCAGCCCAAGAACTAGCTCTTCAGTCTCCGGGGAGCTGTTTTTT,CASSPRTSSSVSGELFF
TRBD1,TRBV18,-,TRBJ1-1,13,TGTGCCAGCTCACTGGAACAGGGGTCACAAGCTTTCTTT,CASSLEQGSQAFF
-,TRBV19,once,TRBJ1-6,14,TGTGCCAGTAGTATGTCCGGGGGGGGATCACCCCTCCACTTT,CASSMSGGGSPLHF
-,TRBV5-4,-,TRBJ1-2,12,TGTGCCAGCAGCTTGGAGGGGTATGGCTACACCTTC,CASSLEGYGYTF
TRBD2,TRBV3-1/TRBV3-2,-,TRBJ2-1,15,TGTGCCAGCAGGTATAGCGGGGGTTCCTACAATGAGCAGTTCTTC,CASRYSGGSYNEQFF
TRBD1,TRBV10-3,few,TRBJ2-7,13,TGTGCCATCGCTGGACAGGATCTCTACGAGCAGTACTTC,CAIAGQDLYEQYF
TRBD2,TRBV2,once,TRBJ2-1,14,TGTGCCAGCACCTGGGCGGGGGGGTACAATGAGCAGTTCTTC,CASTWAGGYNEQFF
TRBD2,TRBV3-1/TRBV3-2,-,TRBJ2-7,15,TGTGCCAGCAGCAAAGGGGAGGGCAACTTCGACGAGCAGTACTTC,CASSKGEGNFDEQYF
-,TRBV18,-,TRBJ1-2,13,TGTGCCAGCTCACCACCCCAGGTTGGGGGCTTGACCTTC,CASSPPQVGGLTF
-,TRBV5-4,-,TRBJ2-3,14,TGTGCCAGCAGCTTTAGGGGGGGGGCAGATACGCAGTATTTT,CASSFRGGADTQYF
TRBD1,TRBV28,-,TRBJ1-1,15,TGTGCCAGCAGTTCGGACTCGACCGGGACAGCTAATACTTTCTTT,CASSSDSTGTANTFF
TRBD1,TRBV10-3,-,TRBJ1-1,13,TGTGCCATTTCCTACAGGGGCGGTACTGAAGCTTTCTTT,CAISYRGGTEAFF
-,TRBV19,-,TRBJ2-3,13,TGTGCCAGTAGTATGCGAATTCCAGATACGCAGTATTTT,CASSMRIPDTQYF
-,TRBV10-1,-,TRBJ1-4,14,TGCGCCAGCAGTGGGGCAGGGACTAATGAAAAACTGTTTTTT,CASSGAGTNEKLFF
TRBD2,TRBV11-3,-,TRBJ2-5,14,TGTGCCAGCAGCCCTAGCGGGGCAGAAGAGACCCAGTACTTC,CASSPSGAEETQYF
-,TRBV6-5,-,TRBJ2-3,15,TGTGCCAGCACCACCATGCGGGTTAGCACAGATACGCAGTATTTT,CASTTMRVSTDTQYF
TRBD2,TRBV6-5,-,TRBJ2-3,14,TGTGCCAGCAGACCTAGCGGGGGGACAGATACGCAGTATTTT,CASRPSGGTDTQYF
-,TRBV10-3,-,TRBJ1-2,15,TGTGCCATCAGTGAGGGTGGAAGCGGAATGGGCGGCTACACCTTC,CAISEGGSGMGGYTF
TRBD2,TRBV6-5,-,TRBJ2-5,16,TGTGCCAGCAGTTACTCCCACGGGGGGACTCAAGAGACCCAGTACTTC,CASSYSHGGTQETQYF
-,TRBV2,-,TRBJ1-1,12,TGTGCCAGCAGCGAGGAAAGAACTGAAGCTTTCTTT,CASSEERTEAFF
TRBD1,TRBV3-1/TRBV3-2,-,TRBJ2-7,19,TGTGCCAGCAGCCAAGATGGTATACTCCCGGGACAGCCAAACTACGAGCAGTACTTC,CASSQDGILPGQPNYEQYF
TRBD2,TRBV5-4,once,TRBJ2-2,15,TGTGCCAGCAGCCACAGCGGGGGGGTTACCGGGGAGCTGTTTTTT,CASSHSGGVTGELFF
TRBD2,TRBV5-1,-,TRBJ2-2,14,TGCGCCAGCAGCCGGGGGGAATTGACCGGGGAGCTGTTTTTT,CASSRGELTGELFF
TRBD2,TRBV5-1,-,TRBJ2-3,16,TGCGCCAGCAGCTCGGTACTAGCGGGGGGTGCAGATACGCAGTATTTT,CASSSVLAGGADTQYF
-,TRBV5-1,-,TRBJ2-1,15,TGCGCCAGGACGACGGGACTCAGCTCCTACAATGAGCAGTTCTTC,CARTTGLSSYNEQFF
-,TRBV30,-,TRBJ2-7,12,TGTGCCTGGCGGGACAACTCCTACGAGCAGTACTTC,CAWRDNSYEQYF
-,TRBV3-1/TRBV3-2,-,TRBJ2-6,21,TGTGCCAGCAGCCAAGAGGGTTGGCGAGTAGACGGCGGCTCTGGGGCCAACGTCCTGACTTTC,CASSQEGWRVDGGSGANVLTF
TRBD2,TRBV30,-,TRBJ2-3,14,TGTGCCTGGAGTGCGGGGGGGGGCACAGATACGCAGTATTTT,CAWSAGGGTDTQYF
-,TRBV29-1,once,TRBJ2-7,12,TGCAGCGTTGGGGACTTCGTTACGGAGCAGTACTTC,CSVGDFVTEQYF
-,TRBV9,few,TRBJ2-1,15,TGTGCCAGCAGCGCGTCATCGCAGGGCACCAATGAGCAGTTCTTC,CASSASSQGTNEQFF
TRBD2,TRBV6-5,-,TRBJ2-7,15,TGTGCCAGTCAAACCGGAGCTAGCGGGGCCTACGAGCAGTACTTC,CASQTGASGAYEQYF
TRBD2,TRBV2,-,TRBJ2-7,13,TGTGCCAGCAGTGAGGTGTTAGCGGGGGGGCCGTACTTC,CASSEVLAGGPYF
TRBD1,TRBV5-4,-,TRBJ1-6,17,TGTGCCAGCAGCCCAGGGACAGGGGGCGGAATTAATTCACCCCTCCACTTT,CASSPGTGGGINSPLHF
-,TRBV28,-,TRBJ1-4,13,TGTGCCAGCAGTTTAAGACAGTGGGAAAAACTGTTTTTT,CASSLRQWEKLFF
-,TRBV3-1/TRBV3-2,-,TRBJ1-1,16,TGTGCCAGCAGCCACCGCGGGCGGGGGTTTGATACTGAAGCTTTCTTT,CASSHRGRGFDTEAFF
-,TRBV3-1/TRBV3-2,-,TRBJ1-1,16,TGTGCCAGCAGCCACCGAGGTGGGGGGTCGAACACTGAAGCTTTCTTT,CASSHRGGGSNTEAFF
-,TRBV7-4,-,TRBJ2-4,15,TGTGCCAACAGCTTCCCCCAGCGAGCCAAAAACATTCAGTACTTC,CANSFPQRAKNIQYF
-,TRBV19,-,TRBJ1-5,13,TGTGCCAGTAGTATAACAGGGAATCAGCCCCAGCATTTT,CASSITGNQPQHF
TRBD2,TRBV10-1,-,TRBJ2-3,17,TGCGCCAGCAACCCGGGGACTAGCGGGGCTTTCACAGATACGCAGTATTTT,CASNPGTSGAFTDTQYF
-,TRBV5-1,-,TRBJ1-3,14,TGCGCCAACGCAGCGGGGTTACCTGGAAACACCATATATTTT,CANAAGLPGNTIYF
TRBD1,TRBV5-6,-,TRBJ1-2,14,TGTGCCAGCAGCCCCACCGGGACAGAGTTTGGCTACACCTTC,CASSPTGTEFGYTF
-,TRBV7-3,-,TRBJ2-5,13,TGTGCCAGCAGCTTAAAGCGGTCGGAGACCCAGTACTTC,CASSLKRSETQYF
TRBD1,TRBV4-2,-,TRBJ1-1,16,TGTGCCAGCAGCCAAGATCAGGGACAGGGGAACACTGAAGCTTTCTTT,CASSQDQGQGNTEAFF
-,TRBV6-1,-,TRBJ2-3,18,TGTGCCAGCAGTGAAGCTCACAGGGCGGGTTTCTTCGAGGATACGCAGTATTTT,CASSEAHRAGFFEDTQYF
-,TRBV28,once,TRBJ1-5,15,TGTGCCAGCAGTTTTGCCGGGAATAGCAATCAGCCCCAGCATTTT,CASSFAGNSNQPQHF
-,TRBV19,-,TRBJ1-2,15,TGTGCCAGTAGTATGGGGCAGGGCAGGGGCTATGGCTACACCTTC,CASSMGQGRGYGYTF
-,TRBV19,-,TRBJ1-2,12,TGTGCCAGTAGTCGTTCACAGGGTGGCTACACCTTC,CASSRSQGGYTF